The 3 T cell receptor beta chains presented below share a single source sample, sequenced in a study of blood T cell repertoires in COVID-19. Clones were sequenced by immunoSEQ multiplex PCR, and TCRdb holds only the in-frame ones, with some missing. The table includes almost 200,000 clones, 85% detected once. The material sequenced was peripheral blood. The receptors come from a man in his sixties with COVID-19, enrolled during active disease.

This clone was observed once. The chain employs TRBV7-9 and TRBJ1-2, with D unclear. The CDR3 sequence is 12 residues long. Trimming took off 3 bases at V and 8 bases at J, with 10 bases between the two ends. Per germline, CDR1 SEHNR and CDR2 FQNEAQ (reference sequence). CDR3 protein: CASSLEFEGYTF. The CDR3 DNA follows: TGTGCCAGCAGCTTGGAGTTTGAAGGCTACACCTTC.

The chain has TRBV4-2 and TRBJ2-2; TRBD2 is a possible D gene (5 bases). This CDR3 is 16 amino acids long. Germline values: CDR1 LGHNA, CDR2 YNFKEQ. Trimming left V 0 bases short and J 3 bases short, with 11 bases between. The CDR3 DNA sequence: TGTGCCAGCAGCCAAGACCTAGCCCCGCACACCGGGGAGCTGTTTTTT. This gives the protein CASSQDLAPHTGELFF.

The chain carries TRBV28 and TRBJ2-1; TRBD2 might be the D (5 bases). The CDR3 is 11 residues long. V was trimmed by 7 bases and J by 10 bases, leaving 11 bases between them. Germline V gives CDR1 MDHEN, CDR2 SYDVKM. The CDR3: CASIGTGEQFF. The DNA of the CDR3 is TGTGCCAGCATAGGTACGGGAGAGCAGTTCTTC. Looking up the rest from reference TRBV28 and TRBJ2-1 gives the full variable domain: DVKVTQSSRYLVKRTGEKVFLECVQDMDHENMFWYRQDPGLGLRLIYFSYDVKMKEKGDIPEGYSVSREKKERFSLILESASTNQTSMYLCASIGTGEQFFGPGTRLTVL.